This T cell receptor beta chain was captured in a study of T cell responses to AZD1222 COVID-19 vaccine. The assay was immunoSEQ multiplex PCR, and TCRdb's table has in-frame clones only and misses some. This table has about 110,000 clones, about 90% appearing once. J was trimmed by 7 bases and V by 4 bases; bases with no gene match: 5. The CDR3 is 13 amino acids. The germline V gene encodes CDR1 SGHDT and CDR2 YYEEEE. The rearrangement joins TRBV5-6 to TRBJ2-7; the match to TRBD1 covers 10 bases. The sequence derives from an adult in good health. Source: peripheral blood, taken on day 0 of AZD1222 vaccination. CDR3 region: CASSPGTGVEQYF. Here the CDR3 DNA reads TGTGCCAGCAGCCCCGGGACAGGGGTAGAGCAGTACTTC.